This T cell receptor beta chain is from a study of beta chain features in type 1 diabetes. Study-level background: Taken together, all samples contributed more than 90,000,000 examined sorted cells.

Concerning this clone itself: Antigen: not known.

All of the isolated RNA was reverse transcribed, so expressed TCRB transcripts were sequenced. TCRdb's copy holds only in-frame clones and misses some; the assay was immunoSEQ multiplex PCR. Among hundreds of thousands of clones listed, over 9.5% were seen once. Deletions cut 0 bases from V and 5 bases from J, with 7 bases between. This CDR3 contains 13 residues. Germline assignment: CDR1 KGHSH and CDR2 LQKENI. Whole-study results and caveats: Moderate yet significant TCRB CDR3 shortening was seen in Type 1 diabetes patients in all four CD4+ subsets.

The V call is TRBV18, the J call TRBJ1-1; D not resolved. This TCR was sampled from a woman aged 18-35 years in good health. Sequencing used naive CD4+ T cells from blood. CDR3 sequence reads: CASSPPGTTEAFF. In DNA form, the CDR3 reads TGTGCCAGCTCACCACCAGGAACGACTGAAGCTTTCTTT. The complete variable domain, with remaining parts taken from reference TRBV18 and TRBJ1-1, reads NAGVMQNPRHLVRRRGQEARLRCSPMKGHSHVYWYRQLPEEGLKFMVYLQKENIIDESGMPKERFSAEFPKEGPSILRIQQVVRGDSAAYFCASSPPGTTEAFFGQGTRLTVV.